This T cell receptor (beta chain) was observed in a study of blood T cell repertoires in COVID-19. The overall study: Acute-phase and convalescent COVID-19 samples originated in the United States, Italy and Spain. Sample material is recorded as cDNA or gDNA derived from T cells, B-cell-depleted T cells, or PBMCs.

Produced via immunoSEQ multiplex PCR; TCRdb's table is partial and in-frame only. The sample includes a few hundred thousand clones, approximately 86% seen only once; the top ten take approximately 4.4%. This study enrolled people aged about 18 to 95 from about two dozen US geographic areas. Participants' own reports of clinical history determined their cohort assignment. Germline V gives CDR1 SNHLY, CDR2 FYNNEI. The CDR3 is made up of 11 amino acids. Regarding this clone: A read error may produce the germline difference seen at one junction end.

This sequence originates from a woman aged 35 to 49 with acute COVID-19. Sequenced input: PBMCs or T cells enriched from blood (not recorded which). The genes are TRBV2 and TRBJ2-7, with 8 bases lining up with TRBD1. CDR3 in DNA: TGTGCCAGCAGTGACCGGGACAGGAGAAACTTC. This translates into CASSDRDRRNF.